This T cell receptor beta chain derives from a study of T cell responses to AZD1222 COVID-19 vaccine. Study-wide points: Only six people who got AZD1222 tested seropositive at baseline.

Clones were sequenced by immunoSEQ multiplex PCR, and TCRdb holds only the in-frame ones, with some missing. The table has about 140,000 clones, around 92% seen once. A remark on this clone: Its antigen is not known.

The CDR3 loop spans 14 amino acids. CDR1 is MNHEY and CDR2 is SMNVEV in the germline V gene (reference sequence). The germline V and J ends were trimmed by 3 bases and 8 bases, with 13 bases remaining between them. The sequencing here drew on peripheral blood, taken 28 days after the second AZD1222 dose. The sequence was collected from an adult who received the AZD1222 COVID-19 vaccine. This sequence joins TRBV27 and TRBJ1-4, with D perhaps TRBD1 (5 bases). The CDR3, as DNA: TGTGCCAGCAGTTTGGGAGGAAGGGACGAAAAACTGTTTTTT. Its translation: CASSLGGRDEKLFF.